A selection of T cell receptor beta chains follows, all from one sample in a study of T cell responses to AZD1222 COVID-19 vaccine. Using immunoSEQ multiplex PCR, the repertoire was profiled, and TCRdb retains in-frame clones only, with some absent. The sample includes about 100,000 clones, about 88% of them seen just once. The sequencing here drew on peripheral blood, taken on day 0 of AZD1222 vaccination. All receptors derive from an adult in good health. CDR3s include the opening cysteine and the closing phenylalanine or tryptophan. The D gene is left open where the match is weak. Size tells how often a clone was seen (once, few, many) or the class of an expanded clone, and some rows leave it out.

D: NA
J: TRBJ1-2
size: NA
V: TRBV10-3
CDR3: CAISGGVRGSAYGYTF
DNA: TGTGCCATCAGTGGGGGCGTGCGGGGGTCGGCCTATGGCTACACCTTC

D: NA
J: TRBJ1-2
size: NA
V: TRBV29-1
CDR3: CSVENIYGYTF
DNA: TGCAGCGTTGAAAACATTTATGGCTACACCTTC

D: TRBD1
J: TRBJ1-6
size: NA
V: TRBV7-8
CDR3: CASSLGTVNSPLHF
DNA: TGTGCCAGCAGCCTCGGGACAGTTAATTCACCCCTCCACTTT

D: NA
J: TRBJ2-7
size: NA
V: TRBV27
CDR3: CASSSDLYSYEQYF
DNA: TGTGCCAGCAGTTCGGACTTATACTCCTACGAGCAGTACTTC

D: NA
J: TRBJ2-7
size: NA
V: TRBV6-5
CDR3: CASSYMVRDSLEQYF
DNA: TGTGCCAGTTCTTATATGGTGCGAGACTCACTCGAGCAGTACTTC

D: TRBD2
J: TRBJ2-1
size: NA
V: TRBV24-1
CDR3: CATSDPGRAFGQFF
DNA: TGTGCCACCAGTGATCCCGGGAGGGCCTTTGGGCAGTTCTTC

D: TRBD1
J: TRBJ1-5
size: NA
V: TRBV10-1
CDR3: CASSPGQSLGPQHF
DNA: TGCGCCAGCAGCCCGGGACAGTCGTTGGGACCCCAGCATTTT

D: NA
J: TRBJ1-6
size: NA
V: TRBV5-4
CDR3: CASSRELVNSPLHF
DNA: TGTGCCAGCAGCCGGGAGTTAGTGAATTCACCCCTCCACTTT

D: TRBD1
J: TRBJ1-2
size: NA
V: TRBV12-3/TRBV12-4
CDR3: CASSRQGATGYTF
DNA: TGTGCCAGCAGTCGACAGGGGGCCACTGGCTACACCTTC

D: TRBD1
J: TRBJ2-7
size: NA
V: TRBV10-2
CDR3: CASSDPGTGTYEQYF
DNA: TGCGCCAGCAGTGACCCCGGGACAGGGACCTACGAGCAGTACTTC

D: TRBD1
J: TRBJ1-4
size: few
V: TRBV7-2
CDR3: CASSSTGGAGKLFF
DNA: TGTGCCAGCAGCTCGACAGGGGGCGCGGGAAAACTGTTTTTT

D: TRBD2
J: TRBJ2-7
size: NA
V: TRBV27
CDR3: CASSSGLAGDREQYF
DNA: TGTGCCAGCAGTTCCGGACTAGCGGGAGATCGGGAGCAGTACTTC

D: NA
J: TRBJ1-1
size: NA
V: TRBV7-9
CDR3: CASSSSEMERTTEAFF
DNA: TGTGCCAGCAGCTCCTCCGAGATGGAACGAACAACTGAAGCTTTCTTT

D: NA
J: TRBJ1-4
size: once
V: TRBV6-1
CDR3: CASSEDLEKLFF
DNA: TGTGCCAGCAGTGAAGATTTGGAAAAACTGTTTTTT

D: TRBD1
J: TRBJ1-2
size: NA
V: TRBV7-3
CDR3: CASSSQVQGPLYGYTF
DNA: TGTGCCAGCAGCTCTCAAGTACAGGGGCCGCTCTATGGCTACACCTTC

D: TRBD1
J: TRBJ2-7
size: once
V: TRBV11-3
CDR3: CASSSAGQGFYEQYF
DNA: TGTGCCAGCAGCTCCGCGGGACAGGGTTTCTACGAGCAGTACTTC

D: NA
J: TRBJ1-5
size: NA
V: TRBV5-1
CDR3: CASSLDLNRYGPQHF
DNA: TGCGCCAGCAGCTTGGATTTGAACAGGTATGGGCCCCAGCATTTT

D: NA
J: TRBJ1-1
size: NA
V: TRBV4-1
CDR3: CASSQERGALGTEAFF
DNA: TGCGCCAGCAGCCAAGAGCGGGGGGCGCTGGGGACTGAAGCTTTCTTT

D: NA
J: TRBJ1-1
size: NA
V: TRBV27
CDR3: CASSSRTAMNTEAFF
DNA: TGTGCCAGCAGCTCCCGGACAGCAATGAACACTGAAGCTTTCTTT

D: NA
J: TRBJ1-1
size: NA
V: TRBV4-1
CDR3: CASSQFSPTEAFF
DNA: TGCGCCAGCAGCCAATTTAGTCCCACTGAAGCTTTCTTT

D: TRBD2
J: TRBJ2-7
size: NA
V: TRBV10-2
CDR3: CASSEGGTSGSSHEQYF
DNA: TGCGCCAGCAGTGAGGGGGGGACTAGCGGGAGTTCCCACGAGCAGTACTTC

D: NA
J: TRBJ1-5
size: NA
V: TRBV6-5
CDR3: CASATVGGSNQPQHF
DNA: TGTGCCAGCGCGACGGTGGGGGGTAGCAATCAGCCCCAGCATTTT

D: NA
J: TRBJ1-2
size: NA
V: TRBV27
CDR3: CASTKAAGAYGYTF
DNA: TGTGCCAGCACTAAAGCGGCAGGAGCCTATGGCTACACCTTC

D: TRBD2
J: TRBJ2-7
size: once
V: TRBV4-2
CDR3: CASSQGLAGIRLPYEQYF
DNA: TGTGCCAGCAGCCAAGGACTAGCGGGGATACGCCTTCCCTACGAGCAGTACTTC

D: TRBD1
J: TRBJ1-3
size: NA
V: TRBV19
CDR3: CASRIRTGFSGNTIYF
DNA: TGTGCCAGTCGGATTCGGACAGGCTTCTCTGGAAACACCATATATTTT

D: NA
J: TRBJ1-1
size: once
V: TRBV5-1
CDR3: CASSLGGYRRGFF
DNA: TGCGCCAGCAGCTTGGGGGGGTATAGACGCGGTTTCTTT

D: NA
J: TRBJ2-2
size: NA
V: TRBV5-1
CDR3: CASSPRGNTGELFF
DNA: TGCGCCAGCAGCCCGCGGGGGAACACCGGGGAGCTGTTTTTT

D: NA
J: TRBJ1-5
size: NA
V: TRBV20-1
CDR3: CSASATFGGRNQPQHF
DNA: TGCAGTGCTAGTGCTACCTTCGGGGGTCGCAATCAGCCCCAGCATTTT

D: NA
J: TRBJ2-7
size: NA
V: TRBV7-9
CDR3: CASSASYEQYF
DNA: TGTGCCAGCAGTGCAAGTTACGAGCAGTACTTC

D: NA
J: TRBJ1-1
size: NA
V: TRBV19
CDR3: CASSIDLGSQAFF
DNA: TGTGCCAGTAGTATAGATCTCGGCAGCCAAGCTTTCTTT

D: NA
J: TRBJ1-2
size: NA
V: TRBV6-5
CDR3: CASSYDPGVKGYTF
DNA: TGTGCCAGCAGTTACGATCCAGGGGTAAAAGGCTACACCTTC

D: NA
J: TRBJ2-7
size: few
V: TRBV16
CDR3: CASSLTGDGSYEQYF
DNA: TGTGCCAGCAGCCTAACAGGCGACGGCTCCTACGAGCAGTACTTC

D: TRBD1
J: TRBJ1-5
size: NA
V: TRBV7-9
CDR3: CASSWASGTGGSQYQPQHF
DNA: TGTGCCAGCAGCTGGGCCTCCGGGACAGGGGGTAGTCAGTACCAGCCCCAGCATTTT

D: TRBD1
J: TRBJ2-7
size: NA
V: TRBV7-9
CDR3: CASSLARDSPYEQYF
DNA: TGTGCCAGCAGCTTAGCAAGGGACAGCCCCTACGAGCAGTACTTC

D: TRBD1
J: TRBJ1-1
size: NA
V: TRBV28
CDR3: CASRRDRGWAFF
DNA: TGTGCCAGCAGGCGGGACAGGGGCTGGGCTTTCTTT

D: TRBD1
J: TRBJ1-4
size: NA
V: TRBV18
CDR3: CASSPQRGPANEKLFF
DNA: TGTGCCAGCTCACCACAAAGGGGGCCAGCTAATGAAAAACTGTTTTTT

D: TRBD2
J: TRBJ2-1
size: NA
V: TRBV7-6
CDR3: CASSFHTSTGGNEQFF
DNA: TGTGCCAGCAGCTTTCATACTAGCACCGGGGGGAATGAGCAGTTCTTC

D: NA
J: TRBJ1-2
size: NA
V: TRBV5-1
CDR3: CASSLSGDYGYTF
DNA: TGCGCCAGCAGCTTGTCAGGGGACTATGGCTACACCTTC

D: NA
J: TRBJ2-1
size: NA
V: TRBV18
CDR3: CASSPPTRNNEQFF
DNA: TGTGCCAGCTCACCTCCGACTAGAAACAATGAGCAGTTCTTC

D: NA
J: TRBJ2-7
size: NA
V: TRBV6-5
CDR3: CASSYGFTVSYEQYF
DNA: TGTGCCAGCAGTTACGGTTTTACAGTTTCCTACGAGCAGTACTTC

D: TRBD2
J: TRBJ2-7
size: NA
V: TRBV5-4
CDR3: CASSFGLAGLHEQYF
DNA: TGTGCCAGCAGCTTTGGACTAGCGGGACTACACGAGCAGTACTTC

D: NA
J: TRBJ2-2
size: NA
V: TRBV28
CDR3: CASSLASYTGELFF
DNA: TGTGCCAGCAGTTTGGCCAGCTACACCGGGGAGCTGTTTTTT

D: TRBD1
J: TRBJ2-7
size: NA
V: TRBV20-1
CDR3: CSASKMGQGVYEQYF
DNA: TGCAGTGCTAGTAAAATGGGACAGGGGGTTTACGAGCAGTACTTC

D: TRBD1
J: TRBJ1-2
size: NA
V: TRBV5-1
CDR3: CASSLGTGASYGYTF
DNA: TGCGCCAGCAGCTTAGGGACAGGGGCCTCCTATGGCTACACCTTC

D: TRBD1
J: TRBJ2-7
size: NA
V: TRBV28
CDR3: CASSSTGTGSYEQYF
DNA: TGTGCCAGCAGTTCCACCGGGACAGGGTCCTACGAGCAGTACTTC

D: TRBD2
J: TRBJ2-3
size: NA
V: TRBV5-1
CDR3: CASSFLSAGGDTQYF
DNA: TGCGCCAGCAGCTTTTTGTCAGCGGGGGGAGATACGCAGTATTTT

D: NA
J: TRBJ2-7
size: many
V: TRBV28
CDR3: CASSTRTGAYEQYF
DNA: TGTGCCAGCAGTACCCGGACTGGAGCCTACGAGCAGTACTTC

D: TRBD1
J: TRBJ1-2
size: NA
V: TRBV5-5
CDR3: CASSFGTGDYGYTF
DNA: TGTGCCAGCAGCTTTGGGACAGGCGACTATGGCTACACCTTC

D: TRBD1
J: TRBJ1-1
size: NA
V: TRBV27
CDR3: CASSLIGTENTEAFF
DNA: TGTGCCAGCAGTTTAATCGGGACAGAAAACACTGAAGCTTTCTTT

D: NA
J: TRBJ2-2
size: NA
V: TRBV18
CDR3: CASSPAGFGNTGELFF
DNA: TGTGCCAGCTCACCAGCGGGATTTGGGAACACCGGGGAGCTGTTTTTT

D: NA
J: TRBJ2-2
size: NA
V: TRBV11-2
CDR3: CASSFTNTGELFF
DNA: TGTGCCAGCAGCTTTACTAACACCGGGGAGCTGTTTTTT

D: NA
J: TRBJ1-2
size: once
V: TRBV18
CDR3: CASSTTLGDYGYTF
DNA: TGTGCCAGCTCAACAACCCTGGGGGACTATGGCTACACCTTC

D: TRBD2
J: TRBJ2-5
size: NA
V: TRBV5-1
CDR3: CASSLALQAGGQETQYF
DNA: TGCGCCAGCAGCTTGGCTCTTCAGGCGGGGGGTCAAGAGACCCAGTACTTC

D: NA
J: TRBJ2-7
size: few
V: TRBV28
CDR3: CASTRFGLGYEQYF
DNA: TGTGCCAGCACCCGTTTTGGGCTCGGGTACGAGCAGTACTTC

D: NA
J: TRBJ2-3
size: NA
V: TRBV15
CDR3: CATSRYLEGDTQYF
DNA: TGTGCCACCAGCAGATACCTGGAGGGCGATACGCAGTATTTT

D: NA
J: TRBJ2-2
size: NA
V: TRBV9
CDR3: CASSVALGATGELFF
DNA: TGTGCCAGCAGCGTAGCTCTGGGGGCCACCGGGGAGCTGTTTTTT

D: NA
J: TRBJ2-7
size: NA
V: TRBV7-6
CDR3: CASSLRQMSYEQYF
DNA: TGTGCCAGCAGCTTAAGGCAGATGTCCTACGAGCAGTACTTC

D: NA
J: TRBJ1-5
size: NA
V: TRBV4-2
CDR3: CASSQSIDQPQHF
DNA: TGTGCCAGCAGCCAGTCAATAGATCAGCCCCAGCATTTT

D: NA
J: TRBJ1-1
size: NA
V: TRBV5-1
CDR3: CASREVYSNPEAFF
DNA: TGCGCCAGCAGGGAGGTCTACTCGAACCCTGAAGCTTTCTTT